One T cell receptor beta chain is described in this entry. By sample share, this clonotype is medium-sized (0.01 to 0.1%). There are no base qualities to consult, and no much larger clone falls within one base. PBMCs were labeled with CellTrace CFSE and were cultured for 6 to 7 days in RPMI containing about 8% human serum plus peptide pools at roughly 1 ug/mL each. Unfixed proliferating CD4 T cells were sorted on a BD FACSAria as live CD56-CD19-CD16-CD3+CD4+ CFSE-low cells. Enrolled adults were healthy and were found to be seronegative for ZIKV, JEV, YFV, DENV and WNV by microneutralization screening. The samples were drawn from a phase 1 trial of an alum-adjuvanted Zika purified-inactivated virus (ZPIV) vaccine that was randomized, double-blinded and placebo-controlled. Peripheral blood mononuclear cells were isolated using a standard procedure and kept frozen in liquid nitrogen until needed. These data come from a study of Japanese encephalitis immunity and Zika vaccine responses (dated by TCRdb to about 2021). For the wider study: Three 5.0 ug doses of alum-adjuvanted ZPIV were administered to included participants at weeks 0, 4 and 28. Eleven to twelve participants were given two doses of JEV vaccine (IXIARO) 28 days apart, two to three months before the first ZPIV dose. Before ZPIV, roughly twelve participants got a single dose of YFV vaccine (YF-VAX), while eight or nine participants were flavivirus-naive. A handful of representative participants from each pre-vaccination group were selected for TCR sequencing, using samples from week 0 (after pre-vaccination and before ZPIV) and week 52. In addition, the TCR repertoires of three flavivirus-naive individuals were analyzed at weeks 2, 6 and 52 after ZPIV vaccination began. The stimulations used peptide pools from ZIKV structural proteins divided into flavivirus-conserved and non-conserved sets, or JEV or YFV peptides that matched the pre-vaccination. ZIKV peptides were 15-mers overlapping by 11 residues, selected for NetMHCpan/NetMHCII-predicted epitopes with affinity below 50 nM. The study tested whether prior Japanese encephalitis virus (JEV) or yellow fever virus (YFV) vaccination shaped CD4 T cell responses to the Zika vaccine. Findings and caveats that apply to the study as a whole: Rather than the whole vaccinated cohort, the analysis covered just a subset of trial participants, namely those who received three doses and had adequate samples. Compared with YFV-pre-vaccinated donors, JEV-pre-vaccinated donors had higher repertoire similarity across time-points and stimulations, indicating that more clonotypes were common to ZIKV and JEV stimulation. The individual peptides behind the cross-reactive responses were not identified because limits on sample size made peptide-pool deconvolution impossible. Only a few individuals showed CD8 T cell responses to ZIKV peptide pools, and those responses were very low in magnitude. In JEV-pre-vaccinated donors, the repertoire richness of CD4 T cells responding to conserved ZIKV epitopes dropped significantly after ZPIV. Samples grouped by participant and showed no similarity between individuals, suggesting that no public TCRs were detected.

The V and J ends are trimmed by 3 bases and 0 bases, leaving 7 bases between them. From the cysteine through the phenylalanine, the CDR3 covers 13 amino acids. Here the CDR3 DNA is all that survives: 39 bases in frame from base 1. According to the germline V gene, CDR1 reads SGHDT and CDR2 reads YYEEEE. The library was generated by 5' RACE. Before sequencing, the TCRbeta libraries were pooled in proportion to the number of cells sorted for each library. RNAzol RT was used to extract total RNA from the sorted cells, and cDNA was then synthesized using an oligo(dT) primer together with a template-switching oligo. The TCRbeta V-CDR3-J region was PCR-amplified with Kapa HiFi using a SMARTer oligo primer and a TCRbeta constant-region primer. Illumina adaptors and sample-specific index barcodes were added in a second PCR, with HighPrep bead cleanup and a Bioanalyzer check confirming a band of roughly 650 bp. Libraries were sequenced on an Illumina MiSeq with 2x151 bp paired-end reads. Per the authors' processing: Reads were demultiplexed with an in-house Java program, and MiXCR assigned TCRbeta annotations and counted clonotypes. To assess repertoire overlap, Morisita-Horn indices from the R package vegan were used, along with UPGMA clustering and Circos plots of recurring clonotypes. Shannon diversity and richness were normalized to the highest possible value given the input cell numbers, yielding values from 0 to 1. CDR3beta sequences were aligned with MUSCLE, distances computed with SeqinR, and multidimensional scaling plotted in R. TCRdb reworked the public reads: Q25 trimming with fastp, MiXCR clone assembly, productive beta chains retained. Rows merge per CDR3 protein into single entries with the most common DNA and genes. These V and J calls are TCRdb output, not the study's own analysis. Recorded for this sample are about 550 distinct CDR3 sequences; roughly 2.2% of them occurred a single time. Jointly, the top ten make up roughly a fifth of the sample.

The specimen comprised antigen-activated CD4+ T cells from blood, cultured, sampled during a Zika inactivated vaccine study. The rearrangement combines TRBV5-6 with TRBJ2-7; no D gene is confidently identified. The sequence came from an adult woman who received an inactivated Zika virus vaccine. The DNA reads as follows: TGTGCCAGCAGCTGGTGGGGCTCCTACGAGCAGTACTTC. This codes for CASSWWGSYEQYF.